Each of the 30 T cell receptor beta chains below was sequenced from the same sample in a study of blood T cell repertoires in COVID-19. TCRdb's copy holds only in-frame clones and misses some; the assay was immunoSEQ multiplex PCR. The table has about 220,000 clones, less than 90% seen once. Material: peripheral blood. The receptors were gathered from a woman aged 55-75 years who had recovered from COVID-19.

This clone was seen just once. CDR3 DNA sequence: TGCGCCAGCAGCCCCCGGGGTAGCGGGGGGACCGGGGAGCTGTTTTTT. It codes for CASSPRGSGGTGELFF. This chain uses TRBV5-1 with TRBJ2-2; TRBD2 agrees at 10 bases. V gave up 4 bases and J gave up 5 bases; unmatched junction bases: 8. Germline V gives CDR1 SGHRS, CDR2 YFSETQ. The CDR3 contains 16 residues.

The J gene is TRBJ2-7, the V gene TRBV4-1; tentative D call: TRBD2 (5 bases). Germline lookup yields CDR1 MGHRA and CDR2 YSYEKL. V was pared by 0 bases and J by 6 bases, with 21 bases between. This CDR3 spans 17 amino acids. CDR3 sequence: CASSQDPPRTPTLEQYF. As DNA, the CDR3 is TGCGCCAGCAGCCAAGACCCCCCCAGGACTCCCACCCTCGAGCAGTACTTC.

CDR3: CASTDRGRETQYF. The CDR3 DNA is TGTGCCAGCACGGACAGGGGGCGAGAGACCCAGTACTTC. J is TRBJ2-5 and V is TRBV19; the match to TRBD1 covers 11 bases. The trim removed 9 bases at V and 4 bases at J, leaving 4 bases unmatched. The CDR3 contains 13 residues. CDR1 LNHDA and CDR2 SQIVND come from the germline V gene (reference sequence). Full variable domain (outside the CDR3, taken from reference TRBV19 and TRBJ2-5): DGGITQSPKYLFRKEGQNVTLSCEQNLNHDAMYWYRQDPGQGLRLIYYSQIVNDFQKGDIAEGYSVSREKKESFPLTVTSAQKNPTAFYLCASTDRGRETQYFGPGTRLLVL.

This rearrangement joins TRBV5-6 to TRBJ2-1, with 13 bases aligning to TRBD2. V shed 5 bases, J shed 2 bases, and the junction held 4 bases outside the gene matches. CDR1 is SGHDT, CDR2 YYEEEE, per germline. CDR3 size: 16 residues. CDR3 in DNA: TGTGCCAGCAGTCCACTAGCGGGGGGGCCCTACAATGAGCAGTTCTTC. Amino acid sequence: CASSPLAGGPYNEQFF.

This chain uses TRBV9 with TRBJ2-1; 8 nucleotides agree with TRBD2. The germline V gene has CDR1 SGDLS and CDR2 YYNGEE. The CDR3 has 15 residues. Unmatched junction bases numbered 4, after V lost 5 bases and J lost 0 bases. The CDR3: CASSARGGSYNEQFF. CDR3 DNA sequence: TGTGCCAGCAGTGCTCGGGGGGGCTCCTACAATGAGCAGTTCTTC. The full variable domain, its missing parts supplied by reference TRBV9 and TRBJ2-1, is DSGVTQTPKHLITATGQRVTLRCSPRSGDLSVYWYQQSLDQGLQFLIQYYNGEERAKGNILERFSAQQFPDLHSELNLSSLELGDSALYFCASSARGGSYNEQFFGPGTRLTVL.

V is TRBV12-5 and J is TRBJ1-2; D gene unclear. V dropped 1 base and J dropped 1 base, with 13 bases sitting between them. The CDR3 sequence is 16 residues long. The germline V gene encodes CDR1 LGHNT and CDR2 FRNRAP. The CDR3 protein is CASGLGRALLNYGYTF. CDR3 in DNA: TGTGCTAGTGGTTTGGGGAGGGCCCTCCTTAACTATGGCTACACCTTC.

The table lists this clone with a count of one. CDR3 region: CASSLWRGGVDTQYF. The DNA for the CDR3 is TGTGCCAGCAGCTTATGGCGGGGGGGCGTAGATACGCAGTATTTT. The rearrangement joins TRBV7-3 to TRBJ2-3; 9 bases line up with TRBD2. Germline V gene data show CDR1 as SGHTA and CDR2 as FQGTGA. The CDR3 is made up of 15 amino acids. Unmatched junction bases numbered 5, after V lost 2 bases and J lost 5 bases.

The chain uses TRBV3-1 (or the pseudogene TRBV3-2) and TRBJ2-1; TRBD1 agrees at 8 bases. The CDR3 length is 15 residues. Germline lookup yields CDR1 LGHDT and CDR2 YNNKEL (reference sequence). V dropped 1 base and J dropped 5; count of bases not matched to a gene: 4. CDR3 in DNA: TGTGCCAGCAGCCAAGTACAGGGGGAACACAATGAGCAGTTCTTC. Its translation is CASSQVQGEHNEQFF.

The chain joins TRBV19 to TRBJ2-3; TRBD2 might be the D (7 bases). Germline CDR1 is LNHDA and CDR2 is SQIVND (reference sequence). The CDR3 covers 17 residues. The ends were cut back, 1 base at V and 2 bases at J, with 16 bases in the middle. This CDR3 reads CASSIGGGPTDTDTQYF. The CDR3 DNA sequence: TGTGCCAGTAGTATAGGGGGGGGGCCGACCGACACAGATACGCAGTATTTT. Full variable domain (outside the CDR3, taken from reference TRBV19 and TRBJ2-3): DGGITQSPKYLFRKEGQNVTLSCEQNLNHDAMYWYRQDPGQGLRLIYYSQIVNDFQKGDIAEGYSVSREKKESFPLTVTSAQKNPTAFYLCASSIGGGPTDTDTQYFGPGTRLTVL.

J is TRBJ2-1 and V is TRBV9; 12 positions agree with TRBD2. V lost 4 bases and J lost 9; bases outside the gene matches: 8. Germline values: CDR1 SGDLS, CDR2 YYNGEE. The CDR3 runs to 15 residues. This CDR3 is CASSPLAGGFLEQFF. CDR3 in DNA: TGTGCCAGCAGCCCTCTAGCGGGGGGGTTTCTTGAGCAGTTCTTC.

The chain couples TRBV12-5 to TRBJ1-5; 8 bases line up with TRBD1. The CDR3 is made up of 14 amino acids. Germline trimming cut 8 bases from V and 4 bases from J; bases unmatched to any gene: 7. Germline V CDR1 and CDR2: LGHNT, FRNRAP. CDR3 sequence: CASLPTGENQPQHF. The CDR3 nucleotides read TGTGCTAGTCTACCGACAGGGGAGAATCAGCCCCAGCATTTT.

V is TRBV29-1 and J is TRBJ2-2; 7 positions match TRBD1. CDR3 length equals 14 residues. Germline CDR1 and CDR2: SQVTM and ANQGSEA. Unmatched junction bases numbered 9, after V lost 5 bases and J lost 6 bases. CDR3 sequence reads: CSVRQIRGSGELFF. The CDR3 region has the DNA TGCAGCGTTCGTCAAATCAGGGGGTCCGGGGAGCTGTTTTTT.

Only one count was recorded for this clone. This rearrangement joins TRBV20-1 to TRBJ1-1; D call uncertain. Germline-derived CDR1 and CDR2 are DFQATT and SNEGSKA (reference sequence). Trimming took 2 bases from V and 5 from J, leaving 6 bases between them. This CDR3 contains 11 residues. This CDR3 reads CSARQSTEAFF. For the CDR3, the DNA is TGCAGTGCTAGACAGTCTACTGAAGCTTTCTTT.

CDR3 DNA: TGTGCCAGTAGCGCCAGGAATGAGCAGTTCTTC. It translates to CASSARNEQFF. This chain links TRBV19 with TRBJ2-1; unclear D gene. Trimming stripped 6 bases from V and 7 bases from J, with 7 bases between. CDR3 length equals 11 residues. Germline CDR1 LNHDA, CDR2 SQIVND (reference sequence). Filled out from reference TRBV19 and TRBJ2-1, the complete variable domain reads DGGITQSPKYLFRKEGQNVTLSCEQNLNHDAMYWYRQDPGQGLRLIYYSQIVNDFQKGDIAEGYSVSREKKESFPLTVTSAQKNPTAFYLCASSARNEQFFGPGTRLTVL.

This chain connects TRBV3-1 (or the pseudogene TRBV3-2) to TRBJ1-2, with a possible D match to TRBD1 (5 bases). CDR1 is LGHDT and CDR2 is YNNKEL in the germline V gene (reference sequence). V was pared by 5 bases and J by 5 bases, with 15 bases between. This CDR3 is built from 14 residues. The chain's CDR3 is CASSTGTTPYGYTF. DNA of the CDR3: TGTGCCAGCAGCACTGGGACTACCCCATATGGCTACACCTTC.

The CDR3 nucleotides are TGCGCCAGCAGCCCCCCTGACAGATCTAGCACAGATACGCAGTATTTT. This gives the protein CASSPPDRSSTDTQYF. This rearrangement joins TRBV5-1 to TRBJ2-3, with a tentative D call TRBD1 (5 bases). This CDR3 has 16 amino acids. V lost 4 bases and J 0 bases, leaving 15 bases between the germline ends. Germline V gene data show CDR1 as SGHRS and CDR2 as YFSETQ.

This chain links TRBV4-1 with TRBJ1-6; TRBD1 agrees at 9 bases. With 3 bases clipped from V and 14 bases from J, the junction kept 17 bases outside the gene matches. Germline V CDR1 and CDR2: MGHRA, YSYEKL. The CDR3 totals 17 residues. CDR3 amino acids: CASSQALRGTGKRALHF. For the CDR3, the DNA is TGCGCCAGCAGCCAGGCTCTGCGGGGGACAGGGAAAAGGGCCCTCCACTTT.

This sequence joins TRBV18 and TRBJ2-7, with TRBD1 identical over 12 bases. CDR1 is KGHSH and CDR2 is LQKENI in the germline V gene. The CDR3 is 15 residues long. The ends lost 3 bases at V and 4 bases at J; junction bases unmatched: 4. CDR3 bases: TGTGCCAGCTCACCGCGGGGACAGGGGGCTTACGAGCAGTACTTC. Amino acid sequence: CASSPRGQGAYEQYF.

The V call is TRBV7-9, the J call TRBJ1-1; no firm D call. From germline, CDR1 is SEHNR and CDR2 FQNEAQ (reference sequence). CDR3 size: 14 residues. V lost 1 base to trimming and J lost 3 bases, with 9 bases between them. CDR3 amino acids: CASSLEGGHTEAFF. The CDR3 DNA is TGTGCCAGCAGCTTAGAGGGAGGCCACACTGAAGCTTTCTTT.

This chain joins TRBV30 and TRBJ2-7, with unresolved D. Trimming removed 7 bases at V and 1 base at J, with 8 bases between. The CDR3 has 11 amino acids. Germline V lookup: CDR1 GTSNPN, CDR2 SVGIG (reference sequence). The CDR3 here is CAYSASYEQYF. DNA of the CDR3: TGTGCCTACTCAGCGTCCTACGAGCAGTACTTC.

V gene TRBV6-2 or TRBV6-3 combines with J gene TRBJ1-1; TRBD1 matches at 7 bases. V gave up 6 bases and J gave up 5 bases; unmatched junction bases: 12. CDR1 is MNHEY and CDR2 is SVGEGT in the germline V gene. The CDR3 consists of 15 residues. The CDR3 nucleotides read TGTGCCAGCAGCAACTTTGACAGGGACCCAACTGAAGCTTTCTTT. Its protein is CASSNFDRDPTEAFF.

The chain recombines TRBV7-3 with TRBJ1-3; 7 bases fit TRBD1. The J segment lost 2 bases and the V segment lost 4 bases, leaving 5 bases of the junction unmatched. Germline V lookup: CDR1 SGHTA, CDR2 FQGTGA. This CDR3 is 15 amino acids long. DNA of the CDR3: TGTGCCAGCAGCTCCTCAGGGGGACCTGGAAACACCATATATTTT. Protein sequence: CASSSSGGPGNTIYF.

CDR3 sequence: CASSQGPEGLNSPLHF. For the CDR3, the DNA is TGCGCCAGCAGCCAAGGGCCAGAGGGCCTGAATTCACCCCTCCACTTT. This chain joins TRBV4-1 and TRBJ1-6, with D uncertain. The germline gives CDR1 MGHRA, CDR2 YSYEKL. CDR3 length: 16 amino acids. Trimming left V 1 base short and J 7 bases short, with 14 bases between.

The rearrangement links TRBV4-2 to TRBJ2-3, with 10 bases fitting TRBD2. This CDR3 region has 15 residues. Germline V CDR1 and CDR2: LGHNA, YNFKEQ. Trimming at V came to 4 bases and at J to 4 bases, leaving 5 bases not matched to a gene. The CDR3: CASSLGTSAPDTQYF. The CDR3 DNA follows: TGTGCCAGCAGCCTAGGGACTAGCGCGCCAGATACGCAGTATTTT.

This rearrangement joins TRBV3-1 (or the pseudogene TRBV3-2) to TRBJ1-1; D is perhaps TRBD1 (5 bases). The CDR3 spans 16 residues. Germline V gene data show CDR1 as LGHDT and CDR2 as YNNKEL (reference sequence). V was cut by 2 bases and J by 2 bases, with 15 bases left in between. Written as DNA, the CDR3 is TGTGCCAGCAGCCAAAACTACCAGGACATTAACACTGAAGCTTTCTTT. It yields the protein CASSQNYQDINTEAFF.

The genes are TRBV29-1 and TRBJ2-1, with D tentatively TRBD1 (5 bases). Between the trimmed V and J ends, which lost 5 bases and 1 base, there was a span of 6 bases. CDR1 and CDR2 (germline): SQVTM, ANQGSEA. The CDR3 is 12 amino acids. The CDR3 region is CSVKGSYNEQFF. The CDR3 DNA reads TGCAGCGTTAAGGGGTCCTACAATGAGCAGTTCTTC.

The chain employs TRBV20-1 and TRBJ2-7, with 7 bases fitting TRBD2. CDR3 length: 14 residues. Per the germline V gene, CDR1 is DFQATT and CDR2 is SNEGSKA (reference sequence). The junction had 10 bases not matched to a gene; V was cut back by 3 bases and J by 5 bases. The CDR3, as DNA: TGCAGTGCTAGTCAGGGCGGGGGAGGAAACGAGCAGTACTTC. Amino acids: CSASQGGGGNEQYF.

V and J are TRBV11-2 and TRBJ1-2, with 12 bases aligning to TRBD1. Germline trimming cut 4 bases from V and 12 bases from J; bases unmatched to any gene: 6. The CDR3 contains 13 residues. The germline V gene encodes CDR1 SGHAT and CDR2 FQNNGV. The CDR3 here is CASSWGTGGADTF. The CDR3 nucleotides read TGTGCCAGCAGCTGGGGGACAGGGGGCGCAGACACCTTC.

The rearrangement links TRBV5-4 to TRBJ1-2, with 7 nucleotides matching TRBD1. V lost 1 base and J lost 2; bases outside the gene matches: 2. This CDR3 has 14 residues. The germline CDR1 and CDR2 sequences are SGHNT and YYREEE (reference sequence). Written as DNA, the CDR3 is TGTGCCAGCAGCTTGTCGGGACAGAACTATGGCTACACCTTC. Translated: CASSLSGQNYGYTF.

The rearrangement uses TRBV3-1 (or the pseudogene TRBV3-2) and TRBJ1-4, with D perhaps matching TRBD1 (6 bases). The CDR3 has 15 residues. Trimming stripped 3 bases from V and 3 bases from J, with 11 bases between. Germline-derived CDR1 and CDR2 are LGHDT and YNNKEL (reference sequence). This chain's CDR3 is CASSHGQTANEKLFF. In nucleotides, the CDR3 is TGTGCCAGCAGCCACGGACAGACAGCTAATGAAAAACTGTTTTTT.